One and the same sample provided the 15 T cell receptor beta chains below, sequenced in a study of blood T cells in healthy people across ages. A sample-barcoded 5' primer and a J-beta primer mix were used in a second PCR of roughly 7 to 11 cycles. TCRdb analysed the 5' RACE reads with MiXCR anew, one entry per CDR3 protein. The table shows some 1.4 million distinct CDR3 sequences, with 42% occurring only once. Sample: blood. All receptors come from a woman younger than 35 in good health.

This rearrangement joins TRBV6-1 to TRBJ2-7; TRBD1 agrees at 10 bases. The CDR3 sequence is 15 residues long. V was pared by 6 bases and J by 3 bases, with 8 bases of the junction left unmatched. Germline V gene data show CDR1 as MNHNS and CDR2 as SASEGT. CDR3 DNA: TGTGCCAGCAGGAAGGGGACAGGGGTGGTCTACGAGCAGTACTTC. This translates into CASRKGTGVVYEQYF.

This chain connects TRBV30 to TRBJ1-2; no reliable D call. The germline V gene has CDR1 GTSNPN and CDR2 SVGIG (reference sequence). CDR3 length: 11 amino acids. Trimming left V 0 bases short and J 7 bases short, with 6 bases between. The CDR3 region has the DNA TGTGCCTGGAGTGTATTACCTGGCTACACCTTC. Its translation: CAWSVLPGYTF. Complete variable domain (other parts from reference TRBV30 and TRBJ1-2): SQTIHQWPATLVQPVGSPLSLECTVEGTSNPNLYWYRQAAGRGLQLLFYSVGIGQISSEVPQNLSASRPQDRQFILSSKKLLLSDSGFYLCAWSVLPGYTFGSGTRLTVV.

V usage is TRBV2 and J usage is TRBJ1-2; D not certain. V shed 6 bases and J shed 4 bases, with 15 bases lying between them. The CDR3 is 14 residues long. Germline V lookup: CDR1 SNHLY, CDR2 FYNNEI. The CDR3 sequence is CASRRTAEIYGYTF. The CDR3 nucleotides read TGTGCCAGCAGGCGGACGGCGGAGATCTATGGCTACACCTTC. The full variable domain, with the rest looked up from reference TRBV2 and TRBJ1-2, is EPEVTQTPSHQVTQMGQEVILRCVPISNHLYFYWYRQILGQKVEFLVSFYNNEISEKSEIFDDQFSVERPDGSNFTLKIRSTKLEDSAMYFCASRRTAEIYGYTFGSGTRLTVV.

V usage is TRBV29-1 and J usage is TRBJ2-3; D perhaps matches TRBD2 (5 bases). Germline loops: CDR1 SQVTM, CDR2 ANQGSEA. V was trimmed by 6 bases and J by 5 bases, leaving 15 bases between them. This CDR3 comprises 13 residues. CDR3 nucleotide sequence: TGCAGCGTCCCCCGGGAAGCGAGAGATACGCAGTATTTT. It translates to CSVPREARDTQYF.

This clonotype has just a few counts. The V call is TRBV20-1, the J call TRBJ1-6; D uncertain. CDR3 length: 16 amino acids. V lost 0 bases to trimming and J lost 7 bases, with 16 bases between them. Germline V lookup: CDR1 DFQATT, CDR2 SNEGSKA (reference sequence). CDR3 residues: CSARDNGSGPNSPLHF. CDR3 DNA: TGCAGTGCTAGAGATAATGGAAGCGGGCCGAATTCACCCCTCCACTTT.

The chain has TRBV4-1 and TRBJ1-2; weak D call: TRBD1 (5 bases). V lost 1 base, J lost 1 base, and 10 bases lay in between. Germline V lookup: CDR1 MGHRA, CDR2 YSYEKL. CDR3 length equals 15 residues. The CDR3 protein is CASSQGTRDNYGYTF. Here the CDR3 DNA reads TGCGCCAGCAGCCAAGGGACACGAGATAACTATGGCTACACCTTC.

This clonotype has more than one count but fewer than ten. The V gene is TRBV20-1, the J gene TRBJ2-1; the D is unclear. CDR1 and CDR2 from the germline V gene are DFQATT and SNEGSKA (reference sequence). Trimming took off 5 bases at V and 3 bases at J, with 8 bases between the two ends. The CDR3 runs 12 residues. As DNA, the CDR3 is TGCAGTGCTGATGACATCTACAATGAGCAGTTCTTC. Translated: CSADDIYNEQFF.

The chain couples TRBV3-1 to TRBJ2-3, with 9 bases matching TRBD2. After removal of 1 base from V and 5 bases from J, the junction contained 7 bases not matched to a gene. Germline CDR1 LGHDT, CDR2 YNNKEL (reference sequence). The CDR3 has 16 residues. As DNA, the CDR3 is TGTGCCAGCAGCCAAGGGGGCGGGAGGGCCGTAGATACGCAGTATTTT. This sequence encodes CASSQGGGRAVDTQYF.

Only a few counts were recorded for this clonotype. This rearrangement joins TRBV9 to TRBJ2-4; D gene uncertain. The DNA end favors TRBJ2-7, so the J call may be wrong. The CDR3 totals 13 residues. The germline V gene has CDR1 SGDLS and CDR2 YYNGEE. This CDR3 is CASSVGAPGEQYF. Written as DNA, the CDR3 is TGTGCCAGCAGCGTAGGGGCCCCTGGCGAGCAGTACTTC.

The genes are TRBV27 and TRBJ2-7; D gene unclear. Germline CDR1 and CDR2: MNHEY and SMNVEV (reference sequence). The CDR3 loop spans 17 amino acids. Trimming stripped 2 bases from V and 2 bases from J, with 19 bases between. The CDR3 loop reads CASSLSLGLASPYEQYF. CDR3 DNA sequence: TGTGCCAGCAGTTTAAGCCTCGGGTTAGCCTCACCCTACGAGCAGTACTTC.

This clonotype was seen many times. The genes are TRBV4-1 and TRBJ2-3; D is perhaps TRBD1 (5 bases). The CDR3 has 15 residues. Trimming removed 3 bases from V and 2 bases from J, with 12 bases in between. CDR1 and CDR2 (germline): MGHRA, YSYEKL. The chain's CDR3 is CASSQGQPVTDTQYF. The CDR3 coding sequence is TGCGCCAGCAGCCAGGGGCAGCCCGTCACAGATACGCAGTATTTT.

This clonotype was counted only a few times. V is TRBV20-1 and J is TRBJ2-7; 7 bases agree with TRBD2. The CDR3 totals 13 residues. Germline lookup yields CDR1 DFQATT and CDR2 SNEGSKA (reference sequence). The CDR3 here is CSAWAGATYEQYF. DNA of the CDR3: TGCAGCGCTTGGGCGGGAGCCACCTACGAGCAGTACTTC.

CDR3 coding DNA: TGTGCCTGGAGTAGGGGGTTGGGGGGAGCCGAGCAGTACTTC. This encodes CAWSRGLGGAEQYF. V is TRBV30 and J is TRBJ2-5; D is perhaps TRBD1 or TRBD2 (6 bases each). The J call could be wrong; TRBJ2-7 is a better fit for the DNA end. There are 14 residues in the CDR3. Germline V gene lookup returns CDR1 GTSNPN and CDR2 SVGIG (reference sequence).

In its sample, this clonotype was seen a few times. As DNA, the CDR3 is TGTGCCAGCAGTTTAGGAGTGCGTTCAGATACGCAGTATTTT. Amino acids: CASSLGVRSDTQYF. The chain carries TRBV12-3 or TRBV12-4 and TRBJ2-3; D unresolved. Between the trimmed V and J ends, which lost 1 base and 4 bases, there was a span of 9 bases. The CDR3 length is 14 residues.

This clonotype was detected a few times. The chain has TRBV9 and TRBJ2-3; 13 bases line up with TRBD2. The V segment lost 3 bases and the J segment 2 bases; nucleotides outside the gene matches: 6. From germline, CDR1 is SGDLS and CDR2 YYNGEE. The CDR3 runs 17 residues. The CDR3 nucleotides read TGTGCCAGCAGCGGGACTAGCGGGGGCGGACCCACAGATACGCAGTATTTT. This gives the protein CASSGTSGGGPTDTQYF.